Shown below are 21 T cell receptor beta chains from a single sample sequenced in a study of T-cell memory formation after mild COVID-19. TCRdb re-derived calls from the 5' RACE reads in MiXCR, one entry per CDR3 protein. The sample includes 450,000 to 650,000 distinct CDR3 sequences, around 21% of them seen just once. Sequenced input: PBMCs or a T cell subset sorted from them (not recorded which). The origin of the receptors is an adult woman who had mild COVID-19 (a few samples of this study predate the infection). Cell type and time point are not known.

This clonotype was seen repeatedly, ten times or more. This chain links TRBV3-1 with TRBJ2-1, with TRBD2 as a possible D gene (6 bases). The CDR3 is 15 residues long. Germline CDR1 and CDR2: LGHDT and YNNKEL (reference sequence). The ends were cut back, 4 bases at V and 6 bases at J, with 16 bases in the middle. CDR3: CASSPSKGGFNEQFF. In DNA form, the CDR3 reads TGTGCCAGCAGCCCGTCCAAGGGAGGCTTCAATGAGCAGTTCTTC.

The V gene is TRBV29-1, the J gene TRBJ2-2; TRBD2 matches at 12 bases. The germline V gene encodes CDR1 SQVTM and CDR2 ANQGSEA. The CDR3 spans 16 residues. V gave up 4 bases and J gave up 6 bases; unmatched junction bases: 9. The CDR3 is CSVVGLAGGRPGELFF. CDR3 in DNA: TGCAGCGTTGTAGGGCTAGCGGGAGGGCGCCCCGGGGAGCTGTTTTTT.

This clonotype occurred a few times. The rearrangement joins TRBV12-3 or TRBV12-4 to TRBJ1-2; maybe TRBD1 (5 bases). Trimming removed 0 bases at V and 3 bases at J, with 11 bases between. The length of the CDR3 is 15 residues. The CDR3, as DNA: TGTGCCAGCAGTTTAGCTGGGCTGGGGGACTATGGCTACACCTTC. Protein product: CASSLAGLGDYGYTF.

Regarding this clonotype: The CDR3 end shows no conserved phenylalanine or tryptophan, and so a read error is likely. The DNA is omitted, as the CDR3 cannot be located on it reliably, and the CDR3 follows TCRdb's listing. This CDR3 reads CASSSGTGDFL. The V gene is TRBV28, the J gene TRBJ2-1; the table assigns TRBD1, which was not confirmed against the DNA. Per the germline V gene, CDR1 is MDHEN and CDR2 is SYDVKM. The CDR3 spans 11 residues, counting both ends.

The chain is built from TRBV6-1 and TRBJ1-1, with TRBD1 matching 8 bases. The germline CDR1 and CDR2 sequences are MNHNS and SASEGT. The CDR3 has 17 residues. V lost 6 bases to trimming and J lost 0 bases; unmatched junction nucleotides: 12. In DNA, the CDR3 is TGTGCCAGCAGGTCTAGGGACAGGATCCTACTGAACACTGAAGCTTTCTTT. This gives the protein CASRSRDRILLNTEAFF.

A few counts support this clonotype. The J gene is TRBJ2-3, the V gene TRBV2; possibly TRBD2 for D (6 bases). The V and J ends lost 4 bases and 4 bases respectively, with 12 bases between them. Germline V gene sequence: CDR1 SNHLY, CDR2 FYNNEI. The CDR3 is made up of 14 amino acids. CDR3 in DNA: TGTGCCAGCAGTGGGGGAGGAGGTGCAGATACGCAGTATTTT. Residues: CASSGGGGADTQYF.

This clonotype appeared a few times. V and J are TRBV19 and TRBJ1-5, with 9 nucleotides matching TRBD1. The germline gives CDR1 LNHDA, CDR2 SQIVND (reference sequence). The CDR3 loop spans 15 amino acids. The ends lost 7 bases at V and 2 bases at J; junction bases unmatched: 6. The CDR3 reads CASNNRDRGNQPQHF. In DNA form, the CDR3 reads TGTGCCAGTAATAACCGGGACAGGGGCAATCAGCCCCAGCATTTT.

The rearrangement joins TRBV10-3 to TRBJ2-5; 10 bases are shared with TRBD2. Per the germline V gene, CDR1 is ENHRY and CDR2 is SYGVKD. CDR3 size: 15 residues. The V segment lost 0 bases and the J segment 4 bases; nucleotides outside the gene matches: 2. The CDR3 reads CAISESTSGVETQYF. The CDR3 DNA is TGTGCCATCAGTGAGTCAACTAGCGGGGTAGAGACCCAGTACTTC.

The chain recombines TRBV7-9 with TRBJ2-1, with D hard to call. This CDR3 comprises 13 residues. Germline CDR1 is SEHNR and CDR2 is FQNEAQ (reference sequence). V gave up 5 bases and J gave up 6 bases, with 11 bases separating them. CDR3 nucleotides: TGTGCCAGCAGCCCTCGACCCACCAATGAGCAGTTCTTC. Its protein is CASSPRPTNEQFF.

The chain couples TRBV7-9 to TRBJ2-7, with 11 bases lining up with TRBD2. V lost 3 bases and J lost 5; bases outside the gene matches: 12. The germline V gene encodes CDR1 SEHNR and CDR2 FQNEAQ (reference sequence). This CDR3 contains 17 residues. The CDR3 protein is CASSLRNKKTSGDEQYF. CDR3 bases: TGTGCCAGCAGCTTGAGAAACAAAAAGACTAGCGGGGACGAGCAGTACTTC.

This clonotype was counted a few times. This chain uses TRBV15 with TRBJ1-1, with D tentatively TRBD1 (6 bases). CDR1 and CDR2 (germline): LNHNV, YYDKDF (reference sequence). The CDR3 sequence is 15 residues long. V dropped 0 bases and J dropped 5 bases, with 13 bases sitting between them. Written as DNA, the CDR3 is TGTGCCACCAGCAGAGAATCGGGAGGGGGGACTGAAGCTTTCTTT. Translating it yields CATSRESGGGTEAFF.

This clonotype has a handful of counts. V and J are TRBV20-1 and TRBJ2-5, with no clear D. Deletions cut 3 bases from V and 4 bases from J, with 21 bases between. The CDR3 is 16 residues long. Per germline, CDR1 DFQATT and CDR2 SNEGSKA (reference sequence). This CDR3 reads CSASIVKGKRGETQYF. DNA for the CDR3: TGCAGTGCTAGTATAGTTAAGGGAAAACGAGGAGAGACCCAGTACTTC.

This chain joins TRBV15 and TRBJ2-5, with D possibly matching TRBD2 (5 bases). Trimming pared 5 bases from V and 6 bases from J, leaving 19 bases between. This CDR3 contains 15 residues. Germline V gives CDR1 LNHNV, CDR2 YYDKDF (reference sequence). This CDR3 reads CATSLPPGRRQTQYF. For the CDR3, the DNA is TGTGCCACCAGCCTCCCGCCGGGCAGGAGGCAGACCCAGTACTTC. Full variable domain (missing parts from reference TRBV15 and TRBJ2-5): DAMVIQNPRYQVTQFGKPVTLSCSQTLNHNVMYWYQQKSSQAPKLLFHYYDKDFNNEADTPDNFQSRRPNTSFCFLDIRSPGLGDTAMYLCATSLPPGRRQTQYFGPGTRLLVL.

J is TRBJ1-1 and V is TRBV7-9; D is possibly TRBD1 (5 bases). Trimming removed 0 bases at V and 5 bases at J, with 13 bases between. CDR3 length equals 15 residues. Per germline, CDR1 SEHNR and CDR2 FQNEAQ (reference sequence). CDR3 loop: CASSLACQGCTEAFF. The CDR3 nucleotides are TGTGCCAGCAGCTTAGCTTGCCAGGGCTGTACTGAAGCTTTCTTT.

This clonotype was observed many times. The chain links TRBV9 to TRBJ2-1; D unresolved. V lost 3 bases, J lost 10 bases, and 17 bases lay in between. The CDR3 has 14 amino acids. CDR1 and CDR2 (germline): SGDLS, YYNGEE. The CDR3 DNA sequence: TGTGCCAGCAGCGACCCTCCTGATGGTGGCGAGCAGTTCTTC. Translated, it gives CASSDPPDGGEQFF.

The chain combines TRBV5-1 with TRBJ2-5, with D perhaps matching TRBD1 (5 bases). Trimming shortened V by 4 bases and J by 4 bases, and 11 bases separated the two germline ends. The CDR3 totals 13 residues. From germline, CDR1 is SGHRS and CDR2 YFSETQ. The CDR3 bases are TGCGCCAGCAGCCCCTTTGGGGCAGAGACCCAGTACTTC. It encodes CASSPFGAETQYF.

This clonotype showed up just a few times. This chain links TRBV2 with TRBJ2-1; 9 nucleotides match TRBD2. This CDR3 comprises 15 residues. The junction had 5 bases not matched to a gene; V was cut back by 1 base and J by 7 bases. Per germline, CDR1 SNHLY and CDR2 FYNNEI. The CDR3 DNA is TGTGCCAGCAGTGAAGATGGGCTAGCGGGAAATGAGCAGTTCTTC. This codes for CASSEDGLAGNEQFF. Full variable domain (outside the CDR3, taken from reference TRBV2 and TRBJ2-1): EPEVTQTPSHQVTQMGQEVILRCVPISNHLYFYWYRQILGQKVEFLVSFYNNEISEKSEIFDDQFSVERPDGSNFTLKIRSTKLEDSAMYFCASSEDGLAGNEQFFGPGTRLTVL.

This clonotype occurred many times. This rearrangement joins TRBV5-6 to TRBJ2-1; D ambiguous. The CDR3 runs to 16 residues. Per germline, CDR1 SGHDT and CDR2 YYEEEE. V lost 4 bases and J lost 2, with 16 bases in between. CDR3 DNA sequence: TGTGCCAGCAGCCCATACGACTCGTGGACCTACAATGAGCAGTTCTTC. Translated: CASSPYDSWTYNEQFF. Variable domain in full (rest from reference TRBV5-6 and TRBJ2-1): DAGVTQSPTHLIKTRGQQVTLRCSPKSGHDTVSWYQQALGQGPQFIFQYYEEEERQRGNFPDRFSGHQFPNYSSELNVNALLLGDSALYLCASSPYDSWTYNEQFFGPGTRLTVL.

V gene TRBV3-1 combines with J gene TRBJ2-2, with D maybe TRBD2 (7 bases). Trimming removed 6 bases at V and 0 bases at J, with 11 bases between. The CDR3 extends over 15 amino acids. Germline CDR1 is LGHDT and CDR2 is YNNKEL (reference sequence). Written as DNA, the CDR3 is TGTGCCAGCAGGGGGGCGGGGGCGAACACCGGGGAGCTGTTTTTT. Translating gives CASRGAGANTGELFF.

The chain couples TRBV6-2 or TRBV6-3 to TRBJ2-2; D might be TRBD2 (6 bases). This CDR3 has 15 amino acids. V was clipped by 2 bases and J by 3 bases, with 10 bases between them. The V gene's germline CDR1 is MNHEY and CDR2 SVGEGT. The CDR3 nucleotides read TGTGCCAGCAGTTACGTACTAGCCCACACCGGGGAGCTGTTTTTT. Amino acid sequence: CASSYVLAHTGELFF.

V gene TRBV5-6 combines with J gene TRBJ1-2; possibly TRBD1 for D (6 bases). Germline V gene sequence: CDR1 SGHDT, CDR2 YYEEEE. V lost 4 bases and J 8 bases, leaving 15 bases between the germline ends. The CDR3 runs to 13 residues. CDR3 coding DNA: TGTGCCAGCAGCCGTCCGGGACAAGGGGGCTACACCTTC. Translation: CASSRPGQGGYTF.